The 22 T cell receptor beta chains given below trace back to one sample, sequenced in a study of T cell repertoires in cytomegalovirus infection. TCRdb re-derived calls from the reads in MiXCR, one entry per CDR3 protein. The data show hundreds of thousands of distinct CDR3 sequences, approximately 33% seen once. These receptors have no known antigen. Here the sequenced sample was cultured CD8+ T cells from PBMCs, taken from culture after CMV antigen stimulation. These receptors all come from a human donor in good health (CMV status not recorded). Some clones in this sample may be carry-over from other donors' samples.

The gene calls are TRBV5-6 and TRBJ2-1; 9 bases fit TRBD2. The CDR3 is made up of 14 amino acids. With V trimmed by 4 bases and J by 8 bases, 7 bases remained unmatched. Germline-derived CDR1 and CDR2 are SGHDT and YYEEEE. CDR3 amino acids: CASSAGGFVDEQFF. The CDR3, as DNA: TGTGCCAGCAGCGCGGGGGGGTTCGTCGATGAGCAGTTCTTC.

This clonotype was seen only a few times. The genes are TRBV12-3 or TRBV12-4 and TRBJ1-3; D remains ambiguous. The V gene lost 9 bases and the J gene lost 0 bases, with 9 bases spanning the gap. The CDR3 runs 13 residues. The chain's CDR3 is CASMAGSGNTIYF. For the CDR3, the DNA is TGTGCCAGTATGGCAGGCTCTGGAAACACCATATATTTT.

This clonotype has more than one count but fewer than ten. The chain couples TRBV5-6 to TRBJ1-5; 9 bases agree with TRBD1. Per germline, CDR1 SGHDT and CDR2 YYEEEE. The CDR3 is 17 amino acids. The V gene end was trimmed by 1 base and the J gene end by 4 bases; junction bases not matched to a gene: 9. This CDR3 is CASSLKRGQGANQPQHF. The CDR3 DNA sequence: TGTGCCAGCAGCTTGAAGCGGGGACAGGGTGCGAATCAGCCCCAGCATTTT.

This clonotype was detected a few times. The rearrangement uses TRBV6-5 and TRBJ2-7; D not resolved. Trimming shortened V by 6 bases and J by 5 bases, and 20 bases separated the two germline ends. This CDR3 has 15 amino acids. CDR1 MNHEY and CDR2 SVGAGI come from the germline V gene. In nucleotides, the CDR3 is TGTGCCAGCAGACCCTCGGCCTACTCCACACACGAGCAGTACGTC. Its translation is CASRPSAYSTHEQYV.

This clonotype was seen a handful of times. This chain uses TRBV7-2 with TRBJ2-3, with TRBD1 as a possible D gene (6 bases). This CDR3 has 14 residues. The germline V gene has CDR1 SGHTA and CDR2 FQGNSA. V gave up 1 base and J gave up 7 bases, with 12 bases separating them. Here the CDR3 DNA reads TGTGCCAGCAGCTTAGGGGTCCAGGGGCATACGCAGTATTTT. Its protein product is CASSLGVQGHTQYF.

As regards this clonotype: A much larger clone lies one base from this, so it may be a read error. This chain uses TRBV7-8 with TRBJ2-7, with TRBD1 identical over 9 bases. V trimming: 7 bases; J trimming: 4 bases; junction bases outside the gene matches: 11. Germline CDR1 SGHVS, CDR2 FQNEAQ. The CDR3 runs to 15 residues. CDR3 sequence reads: CASNQGQGFMYEQYV. The CDR3 nucleotides read TGTGCCAGCAACCAAGGACAGGGGTTTATGTACGAGCAGTACGTC.

This clonotype has just a few counts. The chain is built from TRBV28 and TRBJ1-6; maybe TRBD1 (5 bases). The CDR3 covers 13 residues. Germline V gene sequence: CDR1 MDHEN, CDR2 SYDVKM. V was cut by 6 bases and J by 7 bases, with 10 bases left in between. CDR3 nucleotide sequence: TGTGCCAGCAGCCCAGGGTACAATTCACCCCTCCACTTT. Translation gives CASSPGYNSPLHF.

This clonotype was counted only a few times. J is TRBJ2-1 and V is TRBV4-1; 9 nucleotides line up with TRBD1. The germline V gene encodes CDR1 MGHRA and CDR2 YSYEKL. The CDR3 length is 14 residues. V lost 3 bases to trimming and J lost 8 bases; unmatched junction nucleotides: 5. DNA of the CDR3: TGCGCCAGCAGCCAGGGACAGGGTTATGATGAGCAGTTCTTC. Translated: CASSQGQGYDEQFF.

Ten or more counts support this clonotype. The V and J genes are TRBV27 and TRBJ1-6; no definite D call. The CDR3 contains 17 residues. Looked up from germline, CDR1 is MNHEY and CDR2 is SMNVEV (reference sequence). V shed 0 bases and J shed 0 bases, with 9 bases lying between them. The chain's CDR3 is CASSLSRSSSYNSPLHF. The CDR3 DNA is TGTGCCAGCAGTTTATCTCGCAGCAGCTCCTATAATTCACCCCTCCACTTT.

A few counts support this clonotype. The V and J genes are TRBV27 and TRBJ2-4, with D perhaps TRBD2 (6 bases). Looked up from germline, CDR1 is MNHEY and CDR2 is SMNVEV (reference sequence). The CDR3 extends over 15 amino acids. The V end was cut by 6 bases, the J end by 1 base, with 13 bases between. CDR3 amino acids: CASRPRDWAKNIQYF. For the CDR3, the DNA is TGTGCCAGCAGGCCTAGGGACTGGGCCAAAAACATTCAGTACTTC.

J is TRBJ1-1 and V is TRBV7-9; 7 positions agree with TRBD1. CDR1 and CDR2 from the germline V gene are SEHNR and FQNEAQ (reference sequence). CDR3 size: 15 residues. Losses at the gene ends were 6 bases for V and 0 bases for J; bases not matched to a gene: 7. The CDR3 DNA is TGTGCCAGCAGTTACCAGGGACAGATGAACACTGAAGCTTTCTTT. As protein: CASSYQGQMNTEAFF.

V is TRBV4-2 and J is TRBJ2-2; D ambiguous. This CDR3 region has 14 residues. Germline CDR1 reads LGHNA; CDR2 reads YNFKEQ. V gave up 5 bases and J gave up 0 bases, with 7 bases separating them. This chain's CDR3 is CASSDHANTGELFF. In DNA, the CDR3 is TGTGCCAGCAGCGATCACGCGAACACCGGGGAGCTGTTTTTT.

This clonotype was found a few times. V is TRBV14 and J is TRBJ2-1; 8 nucleotides line up with TRBD2. Losses at the gene ends were 4 bases for V and 2 bases for J; bases not matched to a gene: 4. Germline assignment: CDR1 SGHDN and CDR2 FVKESK. This CDR3 has 15 amino acids. In DNA form, the CDR3 reads TGTGCCAGCAGCCCGACGGGGGGGACCTACAATGAGCAGTTCTTC. Residues: CASSPTGGTYNEQFF.

The rearrangement uses TRBV4-2 and TRBJ1-2, with TRBD1 as a possible D gene (5 bases). V lost 2 bases and J 7 bases, leaving 17 bases between the germline ends. This CDR3 region has 15 residues. The germline gives CDR1 LGHNA, CDR2 YNFKEQ. CDR3 residues: CASSQNQGGDAGYTF. The CDR3 DNA sequence: TGTGCCAGCAGCCAAAACCAGGGAGGAGATGCTGGCTACACCTTC.

The chain uses TRBV27 and TRBJ2-1, with 9 bases matching TRBD2. From germline, CDR1 is MNHEY and CDR2 SMNVEV (reference sequence). This CDR3 comprises 18 residues. Losses at the gene ends were 2 bases for V and 4 bases for J; bases not matched to a gene: 12. The CDR3 DNA sequence: TGTGCCAGCAGTTTAATCTTTAGCGGGGGTGACGTTTACAATGAGCAGTTCTTC. Translating gives CASSLIFSGGDVYNEQFF.

There are many counts of this clonotype. The chain is built from TRBV7-9 and TRBJ2-1, with 10 positions matching TRBD2. The CDR3 consists of 16 residues. The junction had 10 bases not matched to a gene; V was cut back by 5 bases and J by 6 bases. CDR1 and CDR2 (germline): SEHNR, FQNEAQ (reference sequence). The DNA of the CDR3 is TGTGCCAGCAGCCCGCTAGCGGGGGCCTTACTCAATGAGCAGTTCTTC. Protein sequence: CASSPLAGALLNEQFF. Filled out from reference TRBV7-9 and TRBJ2-1, the complete variable domain reads DTGVSQNPRHKITKRGQNVTFRCDPISEHNRLYWYRQTLGQGPEFLTYFQNEAQLEKSRLLSDRFSAERPKGSFSTLEIQRTEQGDSAMYLCASSPLAGALLNEQFFGPGTRLTVL.

This clonotype has only a few counts. The junction differs from germline at one of its ends, possibly a read error. The CDR3 DNA follows: TGTGCTAGCAGCTCGGGGGCAGGGACCGAAGAGACCCAGTACTTC. It yields the protein CASSSGAGTEETQYF. The V and J genes are TRBV7-7 and TRBJ2-5; perhaps D is TRBD1 or TRBD2 (6 bases each). The germline CDR1 and CDR2 sequences are SSHAT and FNYEAQ (reference sequence). This CDR3 has 15 residues. The full variable domain, completed using reference TRBV7-7 and TRBJ2-5, is GAGVSQSPRYKVTKRGQDVTLRCDPISSHATLYWYQQALGQGPEFLTYFNYEAQPDKSGLPSDRFSAERPEGSISTLTIQRTEQRDSAMYRCASSSGAGTEETQYFGPGTRLLVL.

The chain links TRBV7-9 to TRBJ2-7; D remains unclear. This CDR3 comprises 13 residues. CDR1 SEHNR and CDR2 FQNEAQ come from the germline V gene (reference sequence). Trimming removed 2 bases at V and 6 bases at J, with 11 bases between. DNA for the CDR3: TGTGCCAGCAGCTTATCGGCCAGTTGCGAGCAGTACTTC. It is translated as CASSLSASCEQYF.

This clonotype came up a few times. This chain uses TRBV13 with TRBJ2-5; tentatively, D is TRBD1 or TRBD2 (5 bases each). Germline CDR1 is PRHDT and CDR2 is FYEKMQ (reference sequence). The CDR3 sequence is 14 residues long. V was shortened by 1 base and J by 5 bases, with 11 bases between the two germline ends. The CDR3 spells CASSLAGPAETQYF. The CDR3 DNA follows: TGTGCCAGCAGCTTAGCGGGACCCGCGGAGACCCAGTACTTC.

The chain joins TRBV19 to TRBJ1-2; 7 bases fit TRBD1. This CDR3 has 12 residues. Looked up from germline, CDR1 is LNHDA and CDR2 is SQIVND (reference sequence). Trimming removed 3 bases from V and 8 bases from J; junction bases left unmatched: 3. The CDR3: CASSMGQSGYTF. The CDR3 coding sequence is TGTGCCAGTAGTATGGGACAGAGCGGCTACACCTTC.

This clonotype was detected a few times. This sequence joins TRBV2 and TRBJ1-2, with D perhaps matching TRBD1 (5 bases). V dropped 11 bases and J dropped 0 bases, with 13 bases sitting between them. Germline CDR1 SNHLY, CDR2 FYNNEI. The CDR3 totals 13 residues. CDR3 nucleotide sequence: TGTGCCGGACGATCAGGGCCTAACTATGGCTACACCTTC. It is translated as CAGRSGPNYGYTF.

J is TRBJ2-2 and V is TRBV4-1; 9 nucleotides line up with TRBD1. This CDR3 region has 18 residues. Trimming at V came to 1 base and at J to 3 bases, leaving 9 bases not matched to a gene. The germline V gene encodes CDR1 MGHRA and CDR2 YSYEKL. CDR3 amino acids: CASSQGPLQGAYTGELFF. The CDR3 nucleotides read TGCGCCAGCAGCCAAGGTCCCCTACAGGGGGCGTACACCGGGGAGCTGTTTTTT.